Below are 25 T cell receptor beta chains sequenced from a single sample in a study of T-cell reconstitution after alpha-beta-depleted transplantation in children. Preparing the TCRbeta library involved the use of unique molecular identifiers. TCRdb processed the PCR reads anew with MiXCR; each CDR3 protein has one entry. The sample contains 200,000 to 250,000 distinct CDR3 sequences, about 8.7% of which appear only once. Here the sequenced sample was PBMCs, mostly from graft donor cells, taken 360 days after TCRalphabeta/CD19-depleted stem cell transplant. The receptor source for this set is a male patient aged 2-9 years who had a stem cell transplant for acute myeloid leukemia, so the T cells may come from the graft donor.

There are a few counts of this clonotype. The gene calls are TRBV9 and TRBJ2-1; D is possibly TRBD2 (5 bases). Per germline, CDR1 SGDLS and CDR2 YYNGEE. The CDR3 sequence is 16 residues long. V was trimmed by 0 bases and J by 0 bases, leaving 10 bases between them. The CDR3: CASSVGRVHSYNEQFF. In DNA, the CDR3 is TGTGCCAGCAGCGTAGGGCGGGTCCACTCCTACAATGAGCAGTTCTTC.

Comments on this clonotype: Because it lacks the conserved phenylalanine or tryptophan at the end, this CDR3 is likely a read error. This chain connects TRBV4-1 to TRBJ1-5; TRBD1 matches 7 bases. CDR3 size: 16 residues. Germline-derived CDR1 and CDR2 are MGHRA and YSYEKL. The V and J ends lost 4 bases and 3 bases, in that order; junction bases with no gene match: 9. The CDR3 is CASSLLGQADNQPQHS. CDR3 coding DNA: TGCGCCAGCAGCCTTCTCGGACAGGCCGACAATCAGCCCCAGCATTCT.

This clonotype was found a few times. The genes are TRBV7-2 and TRBJ2-3; 7 bases match TRBD2. V shed 3 bases, J shed 6 bases, and the junction held 9 bases outside the gene matches. The CDR3 contains 15 residues. CDR1 and CDR2 from the germline V gene are SGHTA and FQGNSA. For the CDR3, the DNA is TGTGCCAGCAGCTTCGCTGCGGGAGTAGCGGATACGCAGTATTTT. It yields the protein CASSFAAGVADTQYF.

J is TRBJ1-2 and V is TRBV29-1, with a weak D call TRBD1 (6 bases). Trimming removed 2 bases from V and 7 bases from J, with 17 bases in between. The germline V gene encodes CDR1 SQVTM and CDR2 ANQGSEA. The CDR3 is 14 amino acids. The CDR3 nucleotides read TGCAGCGTTGAACCCTATACAGGGACGGGTGGCTACACCTTC. Translating it yields CSVEPYTGTGGYTF.

The sample holds a few counts of this clonotype. This chain uses TRBV10-3 with TRBJ2-7; D call uncertain. V was clipped by 10 bases and J by 5 bases, with 12 bases between them. This CDR3 has 11 residues. CDR1 is ENHRY and CDR2 is SYGVKD in the germline V gene. The CDR3 is CASGCPNEQYV. CDR3 DNA: TGTGCCAGCGGTTGTCCTAACGAGCAGTACGTC.

This clonotype was recorded a few times. The V gene is TRBV7-9, the J gene TRBJ2-7; D not certain. The CDR3 covers 12 residues. Germline V gene sequence: CDR1 SEHNR, CDR2 FQNEAQ (reference sequence). V lost 5 bases and J 5 bases, leaving 10 bases between the germline ends. CDR3 in amino acids: CASSNTLDEQYF. As DNA, the CDR3 is TGTGCCAGCAGCAACACCCTGGACGAGCAGTACTTC.

This clonotype was found a few times. The rearrangement joins TRBV20-1 to TRBJ2-3, with no clear D. CDR3 size: 14 residues. Germline V CDR1 and CDR2: DFQATT, SNEGSKA (reference sequence). V lost 3 bases to trimming and J lost 6 bases, with 16 bases between them. The CDR3 protein is CSASRAQSLDTQYF. CDR3 coding DNA: TGCAGTGCTAGTCGGGCCCAGTCCCTGGATACGCAGTATTTT.

This clonotype was found many times. This chain connects TRBV15 to TRBJ2-1; 8 bases match TRBD2. CDR3 length: 15 amino acids. V lost 5 bases to trimming and J lost 6 bases; unmatched junction nucleotides: 9. Germline V gene lookup returns CDR1 LNHNV and CDR2 YYDKDF (reference sequence). CDR3 coding DNA: TGTGCCACCAGCGTTGGGACTAGTGGAGGCAATGAGCAGTTCTTC. It yields the protein CATSVGTSGGNEQFF.

The chain combines TRBV6-1 with TRBJ1-1; D possibly corresponds to TRBD1 (5 bases). CDR3 size: 13 residues. Germline CDR1 MNHNS, CDR2 SASEGT. V lost 1 base and J 4 bases, leaving 7 bases between the germline ends. CDR3 sequence: CASSEGGGTEAFF. CDR3 bases: TGTGCCAGCAGTGAAGGGGGGGGCACTGAAGCTTTCTTT.

This clonotype was seen many times. This rearrangement joins TRBV7-2 to TRBJ2-1; 10 positions agree with TRBD2. The CDR3 is made up of 18 amino acids. V lost 2 bases, J lost 4 bases, and 11 bases stayed unmatched. Germline V lookup: CDR1 SGHTA, CDR2 FQGNSA. The CDR3: CASSLHGASGSAYNEQFF. The CDR3 nucleotides read TGTGCCAGCAGCTTACACGGGGCTAGCGGGAGTGCATACAATGAGCAGTTCTTC.

This clonotype was detected many times. V and J are TRBV7-2 and TRBJ2-4, with 8 bases aligning to TRBD2. V shed 5 bases, J shed 6 bases, and the junction held 6 bases outside the gene matches. Germline CDR1 is SGHTA and CDR2 is FQGNSA. The CDR3 consists of 14 residues. The CDR3, as DNA: TGTGCCAGCAGCCCCGGGACTAGGAGAAACATTCAGTACTTC. It yields the protein CASSPGTRRNIQYF.

This clonotype was observed a handful of times. CDR3: CASRSLSGGLTDTQYF. The DNA for the CDR3 is TGTGCCAGCAGATCCCTTAGCGGGGGCTTGACAGATACGCAGTATTTT. V is TRBV7-9 and J is TRBJ2-3; 9 bases fit TRBD2. V lost 6 bases and J lost 3; bases outside the gene matches: 10. This CDR3 contains 16 residues. Germline CDR1 SEHNR, CDR2 FQNEAQ (reference sequence).

This clonotype was observed a handful of times. V is TRBV30 and J is TRBJ2-2; D gene ambiguous. Germline lookup yields CDR1 GTSNPN and CDR2 SVGIG (reference sequence). The CDR3 is 16 residues long. Trimming cost V 0 bases and J 6 bases, with 17 bases left between them. This chain's CDR3 is CAWSVSGVMFAGELFF. The CDR3 bases are TGTGCCTGGAGTGTATCTGGAGTAATGTTCGCCGGGGAGCTGTTTTTT.

This clonotype was detected ten times or more. This chain joins TRBV20-1 and TRBJ2-5; TRBD2 aligns across 10 bases. The V gene's germline CDR1 is DFQATT and CDR2 SNEGSKA (reference sequence). The J segment lost 5 bases and the V segment lost 1 base, leaving 4 bases of the junction unmatched. The CDR3 extends over 14 amino acids. As DNA, the CDR3 is TGCAGTGCTAGAGTGGCTAGCGGGAGTGAGACCCAGTACTTC. This translates into CSARVASGSETQYF.

This clonotype was observed a few times. The chain carries TRBV12-3 or TRBV12-4 and TRBJ1-2; 7 bases align to TRBD1. V dropped 3 bases and J dropped 0; count of bases not matched to a gene: 10. The CDR3 has 17 amino acids. CDR3: CASSLEGTGDTNYGYTF. The CDR3 coding sequence is TGTGCCAGCAGTTTGGAGGGCACAGGGGACACTAACTATGGCTACACCTTC.

The chain joins TRBV20-1 to TRBJ2-1; 9 bases agree with TRBD1. Germline CDR1 DFQATT, CDR2 SNEGSKA (reference sequence). Trimming at V came to 4 bases and at J to 4 bases, leaving 2 bases not matched to a gene. This CDR3 is built from 13 residues. The CDR3 sequence is CSAIQGAYNEQFF. In DNA, the CDR3 is TGCAGTGCTATACAGGGGGCATACAATGAGCAGTTCTTC.

In this sample, this clonotype turned up a few times. The chain links TRBV20-1 to TRBJ2-1; D is perhaps TRBD2 (7 bases). The CDR3 runs to 12 residues. CDR1 and CDR2 (germline): DFQATT, SNEGSKA (reference sequence). The V end lost 0 bases, the J end lost 13 bases, and 13 bases lay between the germline ends. The CDR3 DNA follows: TGCAGTGCTAGAGATTCGGGGGGCGCCCAGTTCTTC. Protein sequence: CSARDSGGAQFF.

This clonotype occurred a few times. The chain couples TRBV7-9 to TRBJ2-1, with 8 bases identical to TRBD1. The CDR3 spans 16 residues. Germline CDR1 and CDR2: SEHNR and FQNEAQ (reference sequence). V trimming: 0 bases; J trimming: 4 bases; junction bases outside the gene matches: 5. In nucleotides, the CDR3 is TGTGCCAGCAGCTTAGCGCTCAGACAGGGGTACAATGAGCAGTTCTTC. Protein product: CASSLALRQGYNEQFF.

This clonotype has just a few counts. This rearrangement joins TRBV2 to TRBJ2-5; the D is unclear. The CDR3 has 13 amino acids. Germline loops: CDR1 SNHLY, CDR2 FYNNEI. V was trimmed by 6 bases and J by 0 bases, leaving 8 bases between them. This CDR3 reads CASSPSDQETQYF. The CDR3 DNA follows: TGTGCCAGCAGCCCCTCCGACCAAGAGACCCAGTACTTC.

This clonotype was counted a few times. The gene calls are TRBV4-1 and TRBJ2-1; TRBD2 matches 7 bases. The V segment lost 4 bases and the J segment 2 bases; nucleotides outside the gene matches: 8. CDR3 length: 16 amino acids. CDR1 and CDR2 from the germline V gene are MGHRA and YSYEKL. CDR3 protein: CASSPRWGGTYNEQFF. The CDR3 DNA is TGCGCCAGCAGCCCTCGATGGGGGGGTACCTACAATGAGCAGTTCTTC.

The chain carries TRBV5-1 and TRBJ2-1; D perhaps matches TRBD2 (6 bases). CDR3 length: 12 amino acids. Germline CDR1 is SGHRS and CDR2 is YFSETQ. Trimming stripped 2 bases from V and 10 bases from J, with 10 bases between. DNA for the CDR3: TGCGCCAGCAGCTTTGGAGGGGACGAGCAGTTCTTC. Its translation: CASSFGGDEQFF.

This clonotype occurred many times. The chain uses TRBV12-3 or TRBV12-4 and TRBJ2-2; 13 bases map to TRBD2. The length of the CDR3 is 16 residues. The V segment lost 6 bases and the J segment 5 bases; nucleotides outside the gene matches: 6. CDR3 protein: CASRLGTSGATGELFF. The DNA of the CDR3 is TGTGCCAGCAGGCTAGGGACTAGCGGGGCAACCGGGGAGCTGTTTTTT.

The rearrangement links TRBV7-9 to TRBJ2-1; tentatively, D is TRBD2 (5 bases). V was pared by 5 bases and J by 0 bases, with 11 bases between. CDR1 is SEHNR and CDR2 is FQNEAQ in the germline V gene (reference sequence). The CDR3 length is 15 residues. CDR3 bases: TGTGCCAGCAGCCCCCGCGGGTTCTCCTACAATGAGCAGTTCTTC. The encoded protein is CASSPRGFSYNEQFF.

CDR3 residues: CASSQVPSGRGDEQFF. CDR3 nucleotide sequence: TGCGCCAGCAGCCAAGTCCCTAGCGGGAGGGGTGATGAGCAGTTCTTC. The chain links TRBV4-3 to TRBJ2-1, with TRBD2 matching 12 bases. The germline V gene encodes CDR1 LGHNA and CDR2 YSLEER. The CDR3 covers 16 residues. Trimming took 1 base from V and 8 from J; bases not matched to a gene: 6.

This clonotype came up a few times. The rearrangement links TRBV29-1 to TRBJ2-5, with D maybe TRBD2 (5 bases). Germline V CDR1 and CDR2: SQVTM, ANQGSEA. V was trimmed by 3 bases and J by 7 bases, leaving 15 bases between them. The CDR3 is 13 amino acids. CDR3 sequence reads: CSVEGFGEGTQYF. In nucleotides, the CDR3 is TGCAGCGTTGAGGGATTCGGGGAAGGGACCCAGTACTTC.